One and the same sample provided the 24 T cell receptor beta chains below, sequenced in a study of blood T cell repertoires in COVID-19. Clones were sequenced by immunoSEQ multiplex PCR, and TCRdb holds only the in-frame ones, with some missing. This table has about 74,000 clones, 70% to 90% appearing once. The sample comprised peripheral blood. These receptors all stem from a woman aged 80 or over with active or convalescent COVID-19.

This clone has just one count. This sequence joins TRBV4-1 and TRBJ2-3, with a tentative D call TRBD2 (6 bases). With 0 bases removed from V and 7 bases from J, the gap between germline ends came to 14 bases. From germline, CDR1 is MGHRA and CDR2 YSYEKL. CDR3 length: 15 amino acids. The CDR3 nucleotides read TGCGCCAGCAGCCAAGAGGCTGGCGGGATCTATACGCAGTATTTT. Translation gives CASSQEAGGIYTQYF.

The V gene is TRBV6-2 or TRBV6-3, the J gene TRBJ2-4, with D maybe TRBD2 (5 bases). CDR1 MNHEY and CDR2 SVGEGT come from the germline V gene. The CDR3 runs to 16 residues. V lost 2 bases to trimming and J lost 0 bases, with 11 bases between them. CDR3 nucleotide sequence: TGTGCCAGCAGTTACCGGCAGCGGCTAGCCAAAAACATTCAGTACTTC. Encoded protein: CASSYRQRLAKNIQYF.

The chain is built from TRBV24-1 and TRBJ1-1, with a possible D match to TRBD1 (5 bases). The CDR3 covers 13 residues. V dropped 8 bases and J dropped 1 base, with 10 bases sitting between them. CDR1 is KGHDR, CDR2 SFDVKD, per germline. CDR3 bases: TGTGCCACCACCCTCGGACAGAACACTGAAGCTTTCTTT. This translates into CATTLGQNTEAFF.

The V call is TRBV7-6, the J call TRBJ2-1; no clear D. CDR3 length equals 11 residues. From germline, CDR1 is SGHVS and CDR2 FNYEAQ. The ends were cut back, 5 bases at V and 3 bases at J, with 2 bases in the middle. The DNA for the CDR3 is TGTGCCAGCAGCCGCTACAATGAGCAGTTCTTC. It yields the protein CASSRYNEQFF.

This clone showed up just once. The chain uses TRBV30 and TRBJ1-4, with D possibly matching TRBD1 (5 bases). The CDR3 length is 13 residues. V lost 2 bases and J lost 8, with 12 bases in between. Germline values: CDR1 GTSNPN, CDR2 SVGIG (reference sequence). The CDR3 DNA sequence: TGTGCCTGGAGTAGGCAGGGTTTAGAAAAACTGTTTTTT. It translates to CAWSRQGLEKLFF.

In its sample, this clone was seen once. This chain connects TRBV7-9 to TRBJ2-5, with TRBD1 matching over 7 bases. With V trimmed by 4 bases and J by 5 bases, 10 bases remained unmatched. The CDR3 is made up of 15 amino acids. CDR1 is SEHNR, CDR2 FQNEAQ, per germline (reference sequence). The CDR3 reads CASSSYRGRVETQYF. DNA for the CDR3: TGTGCCAGCAGCTCCTACAGGGGAAGAGTGGAGACCCAGTACTTC. Combining the CDR3 with reference TRBV7-9 and TRBJ2-5 gives the whole variable domain DTGVSQNPRHKITKRGQNVTFRCDPISEHNRLYWYRQTLGQGPEFLTYFQNEAQLEKSRLLSDRFSAERPKGSFSTLEIQRTEQGDSAMYLCASSSYRGRVETQYFGPGTRLLVL.

The V call is TRBV12-5, the J call TRBJ1-4; D is unresolved. Germline-derived CDR1 and CDR2 are LGHNT and FRNRAP. The V gene lost 6 bases and the J gene lost 8 bases, with 10 bases spanning the gap. The CDR3 is 12 amino acids. CDR3 sequence (DNA): TGTGCTAGTGGCCCCCCGCGCGAAAAACTGTTTTTT. It yields the protein CASGPPREKLFF.

The chain joins TRBV3-1 (or the pseudogene TRBV3-2) to TRBJ2-1; 12 bases match TRBD2. The CDR3 contains 16 residues. Germline V CDR1 and CDR2: LGHDT, YNNKEL (reference sequence). The ends lost 4 bases at V and 8 bases at J; junction bases unmatched: 9. The DNA of the CDR3 is TGTGCCAGCAGCCGGGGACTAGCGGGCAGGGGGGATGAGCAGTTCTTC. Amino acids: CASSRGLAGRGDEQFF.

The genes are TRBV4-3 and TRBJ1-2, with 10 bases lining up with TRBD1. Trimming at V came to 3 bases and at J to 5 bases, leaving 6 bases not matched to a gene. Germline V gene sequence: CDR1 LGHNA, CDR2 YSLEER. There are 15 residues in the CDR3. The CDR3 region has the DNA TGCGCCAGCAGCCAGGGGACAGGGGAACGGTATGGCTACACCTTC. The encoded protein is CASSQGTGERYGYTF.

DNA of the CDR3: TGTGCTAGTGGTTTGAACAGGGCGAACACCGGGGAGCTGTTTTTT. It codes for CASGLNRANTGELFF. The chain carries TRBV12-5 and TRBJ2-2; maybe TRBD1 (6 bases). Germline V gives CDR1 LGHNT, CDR2 FRNRAP. CDR3 length: 15 amino acids. V was pared by 2 bases and J by 0 bases, with 7 bases between. Looking up the rest from reference TRBV12-5 and TRBJ2-2 gives the full variable domain: DARVTQTPRHKVTEMGQEVTMRCQPILGHNTVFWYRQTMMQGLELLAYFRNRAPLDDSGMPKDRFSAEMPDATLATLKIQPSEPRDSAVYFCASGLNRANTGELFFGEGSRLTVL.

The chain couples TRBV5-1 to TRBJ2-3, with a tentative D call TRBD2 (6 bases). V was cut by 3 bases and J by 2 bases, with 19 bases left in between. Germline assignment: CDR1 SGHRS and CDR2 YFSETQ. This CDR3 has 17 amino acids. CDR3 in amino acids: CASSWGDAAGFTDTQYF. The CDR3 DNA reads TGCGCCAGCAGCTGGGGCGACGCGGCGGGATTCACAGATACGCAGTATTTT.

The chain links TRBV4-3 to TRBJ1-3; 12 bases map to TRBD1. The CDR3 is made up of 16 amino acids. Unmatched junction bases numbered 1, after V lost 1 base and J lost 3 bases. Per germline, CDR1 LGHNA and CDR2 YSLEER. The CDR3 region is CASSQGDRGLGNTIYF. CDR3 in DNA: TGCGCCAGCAGCCAAGGGGACAGGGGGCTTGGAAACACCATATATTTT.

V gene TRBV24-1 combines with J gene TRBJ2-1; D is unresolved. V gave up 5 bases and J gave up 9 bases, with 13 bases separating them. This CDR3 is 13 amino acids long. CDR1 is KGHDR and CDR2 is SFDVKD in the germline V gene. The CDR3 region is CATSGLRGSEQFF. CDR3 nucleotides: TGTGCCACCAGTGGCCTCAGAGGTAGTGAGCAGTTCTTC.

As concerns this clone: This likely stems from a read error, as it lies one base from a far larger clone. V and J are TRBV3-1 (or the pseudogene TRBV3-2) and TRBJ1-5, with a tentative D call TRBD1 (5 bases). Germline V gives CDR1 LGHDT, CDR2 YNNKEL (reference sequence). The CDR3 totals 16 residues. Between the trimmed V and J ends, which lost 0 bases and 0 bases, there was a span of 9 bases. The CDR3 sequence is CASSQDRGFSNQPQHF. CDR3 DNA sequence: TGTGCCAGCAGCCAAGATAGGGGCTTTAGCAATCAGCCCCAGCATTTT.

The chain carries TRBV10-1 and TRBJ2-5, with 8 positions matching TRBD1. Germline-derived CDR1 and CDR2 are WNHNN and SYGVQD (reference sequence). The CDR3 contains 16 residues. V lost 5 bases and J lost 2; bases outside the gene matches: 10. CDR3 sequence reads: CASSSTGTGPQETQYF. The CDR3 DNA reads TGCGCCAGCAGTTCCACCGGGACAGGCCCTCAAGAGACCCAGTACTTC.

The chain has TRBV7-2 and TRBJ1-1; 7 bases line up with TRBD1. Germline lookup yields CDR1 SGHTA and CDR2 FQGNSA. The CDR3 runs 15 residues. Germline trimming cut 2 bases from V and 4 bases from J; bases unmatched to any gene: 7. The CDR3 region has the DNA TGTGCCAGCAGCTTAAGTCCAGCAGGGGGCACTGAAGCTTTCTTT. The encoded protein is CASSLSPAGGTEAFF.

This rearrangement joins TRBV7-6 to TRBJ2-7, with 8 bases that match TRBD1. The CDR3 runs 14 residues. Germline V gene data show CDR1 as SGHVS and CDR2 as FNYEAQ. The trim removed 6 bases at V and 4 bases at J, leaving 8 bases unmatched. The CDR3 DNA sequence: TGTGCCAGCAGTCCAGGGGGCTTTGTGTACGAGCAGTACTTC. This sequence encodes CASSPGGFVYEQYF.

The chain is built from TRBV9 and TRBJ1-4; 10 bases match TRBD1. Germline-derived CDR1 and CDR2 are SGDLS and YYNGEE. This CDR3 region has 15 residues. The V segment lost 4 bases and the J segment 6 bases; nucleotides outside the gene matches: 6. The CDR3 nucleotides are TGTGCCAGCAGCACCCGACAGGGGGCGTATGAAAAACTGTTTTTT. Protein sequence: CASSTRQGAYEKLFF.

The chain recombines TRBV10-3 with TRBJ2-3; 9 nucleotides match TRBD2. Germline loops: CDR1 ENHRY, CDR2 SYGVKD. Germline trimming cut 2 bases from V and 1 base from J; bases unmatched to any gene: 7. The CDR3 extends over 17 amino acids. The CDR3 loop reads CAISEGAGGPRTDTQYF. The CDR3 bases are TGTGCCATCAGTGAGGGGGCGGGGGGGCCTCGCACAGATACGCAGTATTTT.

The chain combines TRBV30 with TRBJ2-2, with unresolved D. Between the trimmed V and J ends, which lost 3 bases and 1 base, there was a span of 6 bases. The germline V gene encodes CDR1 GTSNPN and CDR2 SVGIG (reference sequence). The CDR3 contains 13 residues. The CDR3 region is CAWRRQNTGELFF. The DNA of the CDR3 is TGTGCCTGGAGGAGACAGAACACCGGGGAGCTGTTTTTT.

A single count supports this clone. This chain joins TRBV7-8 and TRBJ1-2; D unclear. The ends were cut back, 1 base at V and 4 bases at J, with 13 bases in the middle. CDR1 is SGHVS and CDR2 is FQNEAQ in the germline V gene. The CDR3 has 15 residues. The CDR3 DNA is TGTGCCAGCAGCTTAGTCGCGGGGAACCGCTATGGCTACACCTTC. Encoded protein: CASSLVAGNRYGYTF.

The chain recombines TRBV5-1 with TRBJ1-4, with D tentatively TRBD1 (6 bases). Trimming shortened V by 2 bases and J by 1 base, and 6 bases separated the two germline ends. Germline loops: CDR1 SGHRS, CDR2 YFSETQ. The length of the CDR3 is 14 residues. The DNA for the CDR3 is TGCGCCAGCAGCTTACAGGGAACTAATGAAAAACTGTTTTTT. Translation gives CASSLQGTNEKLFF.

The chain uses TRBV7-9 and TRBJ2-6; possible D gene TRBD2, 6 bases. Per the germline V gene, CDR1 is SEHNR and CDR2 is FQNEAQ (reference sequence). Trimming took 5 bases from V and 3 from J, leaving 11 bases between them. The CDR3 runs 15 residues. The CDR3 bases are TGTGCCAGCAGCGCCGGGGGTGATGGGGCCAACGTCCTGACTTTC. Translated, it gives CASSAGGDGANVLTF.

The chain combines TRBV19 with TRBJ1-2; possible D gene TRBD1, 5 bases. V lost 2 bases and J lost 6, with 13 bases in between. Per the germline V gene, CDR1 is LNHDA and CDR2 is SQIVND (reference sequence). This CDR3 region has 14 residues. Here the CDR3 DNA reads TGTGCCAGTAGTATATGGGAACAGGATAATGGCTACACCTTC. Protein sequence: CASSIWEQDNGYTF.